This record concerns one T cell receptor beta chain sequence. Trimming took 3 bases from V and 2 from J, leaving 12 bases between them. This CDR3 spans 14 amino acids. Germline values: CDR1 DFQATT, CDR2 SNEGSKA (reference sequence). The sample belongs to a study of blood T cells in healthy people across ages. It was with a sample-barcoded 5' primer and a J-beta primer mix that a second PCR of roughly 7 to 12 cycles was run. TCRdb re-derived calls from the 5' RACE reads in MiXCR, one entry per CDR3 protein. The repertoire holds 1,300,000 or so distinct CDR3 sequences, almost 60% seen once, with 6.5% to 8.5% in the top ten.

The chain employs TRBV20-1 and TRBJ2-3; D perhaps matches TRBD2 (6 bases). This sequence was found in a man aged 18 to 29 in good health. The sample was blood. This chain's CDR3 is CSASGGLYTDTQYF. The CDR3 coding sequence is TGCAGTGCTAGCGGGGGTCTCTACACAGATACGCAGTATTTT.